A selection of T cell receptor beta chains follows, all from one sample in a study of blood T cell repertoires in COVID-19. Method: immunoSEQ multiplex PCR; TCRdb's copy keeps in-frame clones and lacks some. The profile shows fewer than 80,000 clones, less than 75% of them singletons. Material: peripheral blood. The receptor source for this set is a man aged 60-69 years with acute or convalescent COVID-19. Each CDR3 is given with its conserved first and last residue. The D gene is left open where the match is weak. The size entry is marked missing in some rows and otherwise reads once, few, many or a size class.

d_call: NA; v_call: TRBV18; j_call: TRBJ2-3; clone_size: few; cdr3_nt: TGTGCCAGCTCACCGAGGGGGGGTGCGAGCACAGATACGCAGTATTTT; cdr3_aa: CASSPRGGASTDTQYF
d_call: NA; v_call: TRBV10-3; j_call: TRBJ2-1; clone_size: NA; cdr3_nt: TGTGCCATCAGTGCCGGGAGCGACGGAGGCTACAATGAGCAGTTCTTC; cdr3_aa: CAISAGSDGGYNEQFF
d_call: NA; v_call: TRBV28; j_call: TRBJ2-3; clone_size: NA; cdr3_nt: TGTGCCAGCAGCCCTCCGGGGGAGGGCACAGATACGCAGTATTTT; cdr3_aa: CASSPPGEGTDTQYF
d_call: NA; v_call: TRBV28; j_call: TRBJ2-1; clone_size: once; cdr3_nt: TGTGCCAGCCACCAGGGGAGCTCCTACAATGAGCAGTTCTTC; cdr3_aa: CASHQGSSYNEQFF
d_call: TRBD2; v_call: TRBV7-3; j_call: TRBJ2-1; clone_size: NA; cdr3_nt: TGTGCCAGCAGCCGGGAGGTATACAATGAGCAGTTCTTC; cdr3_aa: CASSREVYNEQFF
d_call: NA; v_call: TRBV4-1; j_call: TRBJ2-2; clone_size: NA; cdr3_nt: TGCGCCAGCAGCCAAGACCCGACACAGAACACCGGGGAGCTGTTTTTT; cdr3_aa: CASSQDPTQNTGELFF
d_call: TRBD2; v_call: TRBV9; j_call: TRBJ2-1; clone_size: NA; cdr3_nt: TGTGCCAGCAGCGTAGGACTAGCGGGAGATGAGCAGTTCTTC; cdr3_aa: CASSVGLAGDEQFF
d_call: NA; v_call: TRBV2; j_call: TRBJ1-4; clone_size: NA; cdr3_nt: TGTGCCAGCAGTGAGGATCAGGGAGGTGAAAAACTGTTTTTT; cdr3_aa: CASSEDQGGEKLFF
d_call: NA; v_call: TRBV21-1; j_call: TRBJ1-5; clone_size: NA; cdr3_nt: TGTGCCAGCAGCAAAGAGGGGACAGGCCCTTATCAGCCCCAGCATTTT; cdr3_aa: CASSKEGTGPYQPQHF
d_call: TRBD1; v_call: TRBV9; j_call: TRBJ1-2; clone_size: NA; cdr3_nt: TGTGCCAGCGGGGGCCGGGACAGGCGTAGAGGCTACACCTTC; cdr3_aa: CASGGRDRRRGYTF
d_call: TRBD1; v_call: TRBV30; j_call: TRBJ2-1; clone_size: many; cdr3_nt: TGTGCCTGGAGGAGGACAGGGGGCCGGTATGAGCAGTTCTTC; cdr3_aa: CAWRRTGGRYEQFF
d_call: NA; v_call: TRBV5-1; j_call: TRBJ2-1; clone_size: NA; cdr3_nt: TGCGCCAGCAGGTACGGCAATGAGCAGTTCTTC; cdr3_aa: CASRYGNEQFF
d_call: NA; v_call: TRBV19; j_call: TRBJ1-2; clone_size: NA; cdr3_nt: TGTGCCAGTACCACAGTCCGCTATGGCTACACCTTC; cdr3_aa: CASTTVRYGYTF
d_call: NA; v_call: TRBV20-1; j_call: TRBJ2-3; clone_size: NA; cdr3_nt: TGCAGTGCTAGAGCCAGAGATACGCAGTATTTT; cdr3_aa: CSARARDTQYF
d_call: NA; v_call: TRBV6-4; j_call: TRBJ2-3; clone_size: NA; cdr3_nt: TGTGCCAGCAGTGAGCAGGGCGCAGATACGCAGTATTTT; cdr3_aa: CASSEQGADTQYF
d_call: TRBD2; v_call: TRBV7-7; j_call: TRBJ2-5; clone_size: NA; cdr3_nt: TGTGCCAGCAGCTTTAGCGGGGACCAAGAGACCCAGTACTTC; cdr3_aa: CASSFSGDQETQYF
d_call: NA; v_call: TRBV5-4; j_call: TRBJ1-1; clone_size: NA; cdr3_nt: TGTGCCAGCAGCTTGTTAGCGCGGGAGAACACTGAAGCTTTCTTT; cdr3_aa: CASSLLARENTEAFF
d_call: TRBD1; v_call: TRBV5-4; j_call: TRBJ1-2; clone_size: few; cdr3_nt: TGTGCCAGCAGGTCCGGGACAGAAGATTATGGCTACACCTTC; cdr3_aa: CASRSGTEDYGYTF
d_call: TRBD2; v_call: TRBV27; j_call: TRBJ2-1; clone_size: NA; cdr3_nt: TGTGCCAGCGGTATTCTCGGCGGGAGGGCCTACAATGAGCAGTTCTTC; cdr3_aa: CASGILGGRAYNEQFF
d_call: TRBD2; v_call: TRBV4-2; j_call: TRBJ2-5; clone_size: NA; cdr3_nt: TGTGCCAGCAGCCAAGATGGGCACGGGGGGGCCCTCGGGGGGGGAGAGACCCAGTACTTC; cdr3_aa: CASSQDGHGGALGGGETQYF
d_call: NA; v_call: TRBV19; j_call: TRBJ1-5; clone_size: few; cdr3_nt: TGTGCCAGTAGTATTCAGGGTATCTATAGCAATCAGCCCCAGCATTTT; cdr3_aa: CASSIQGIYSNQPQHF
d_call: TRBD1; v_call: TRBV19; j_call: TRBJ2-2; clone_size: NA; cdr3_nt: TGTGCCAGTAGTGACCAGGGACAGGGGGCCGGGGAGCTGTTTTTT; cdr3_aa: CASSDQGQGAGELFF
d_call: NA; v_call: TRBV2; j_call: TRBJ1-3; clone_size: NA; cdr3_nt: TGTGCCAGCAAGATGGACAGTGCTGGAAACACCATATATTTT; cdr3_aa: CASKMDSAGNTIYF
d_call: NA; v_call: TRBV19; j_call: TRBJ2-1; clone_size: many; cdr3_nt: TGTGCCAGTGTTCAGGGCGGAAGCTCCTACAATGAGCAGTTCTTC; cdr3_aa: CASVQGGSSYNEQFF
d_call: TRBD2; v_call: TRBV24-1; j_call: TRBJ2-5; clone_size: NA; cdr3_nt: TGTGCCACCAGTGATTTGGGGACTAGCGGGAACCAAGAGACCCAGTACTTC; cdr3_aa: CATSDLGTSGNQETQYF
d_call: NA; v_call: TRBV7-9; j_call: TRBJ2-5; clone_size: NA; cdr3_nt: TGTGCCAGCAGCTTGGGAGGCCCCCAAGAGACCCAGTACTTC; cdr3_aa: CASSLGGPQETQYF
d_call: TRBD1; v_call: TRBV24-1; j_call: TRBJ2-5; clone_size: NA; cdr3_nt: TGTGCCACCAGTCTTACGGGACAGGGACAAGAGACCCAGTACTTC; cdr3_aa: CATSLTGQGQETQYF
d_call: NA; v_call: TRBV6-6; j_call: TRBJ2-1; clone_size: NA; cdr3_nt: TGTGCCAGCAGTCGACAGACACAGGGAAACAATGAGCAGTTCTTC; cdr3_aa: CASSRQTQGNNEQFF
d_call: NA; v_call: TRBV2; j_call: TRBJ2-7; clone_size: few; cdr3_nt: TGTGCCAGCACCGAAAGTAGCCTATCCTACGAGCAGTACTTC; cdr3_aa: CASTESSLSYEQYF
d_call: NA; v_call: TRBV24-1; j_call: TRBJ1-2; clone_size: NA; cdr3_nt: TGTGCCACCAGTGATTTGGACACTAACTATGGCTACACCTTC; cdr3_aa: CATSDLDTNYGYTF
d_call: TRBD1; v_call: TRBV7-9; j_call: TRBJ1-1; clone_size: NA; cdr3_nt: TGTGCCAGCAGCACAATCTCGGACAGGGGCGACACTGAAGCTTTCTTT; cdr3_aa: CASSTISDRGDTEAFF
d_call: NA; v_call: TRBV18; j_call: TRBJ2-7; clone_size: many; cdr3_nt: TGTGCCAGCTCACCATACAAGGACTCCCCCATTGTGCAGTACTTC; cdr3_aa: CASSPYKDSPIVQYF
d_call: NA; v_call: TRBV3-1/TRBV3-2; j_call: TRBJ1-1; clone_size: NA; cdr3_nt: TGTGCCAGCAGCCAAGATGCGACAGGACGTGAAGCTTTCTTT; cdr3_aa: CASSQDATGREAFF
d_call: TRBD1; v_call: TRBV7-8; j_call: TRBJ1-2; clone_size: NA; cdr3_nt: TGTGCCAGCAGCGTTAACAGGGGAGGTGGCTACACCTTC; cdr3_aa: CASSVNRGGGYTF
d_call: NA; v_call: TRBV4-1; j_call: TRBJ2-1; clone_size: NA; cdr3_nt: TGCGCCAGCAGCCAAGAAGAAGCACTATACAATGAGCAGTTCTTC; cdr3_aa: CASSQEEALYNEQFF
d_call: TRBD1; v_call: TRBV6-5; j_call: TRBJ2-2; clone_size: NA; cdr3_nt: TGTGCCAGCAGACAAGACAGGGTCGGGGAGCTGTTTTTT; cdr3_aa: CASRQDRVGELFF
d_call: TRBD2; v_call: TRBV10-2; j_call: TRBJ2-1; clone_size: NA; cdr3_nt: TGCGCCAGCAGCGCGGGAGAAGGCAATGAGCAGTTCTTC; cdr3_aa: CASSAGEGNEQFF
d_call: NA; v_call: TRBV7-6; j_call: TRBJ1-1; clone_size: few; cdr3_nt: TGTGCCAGCAGCTTGGGACAAAGCACTGAAGCTTTCTTT; cdr3_aa: CASSLGQSTEAFF
d_call: NA; v_call: TRBV21-1; j_call: TRBJ1-5; clone_size: NA; cdr3_nt: TGTGCCAGCAGCACAACCCAGGATCAGCCCCAGCATTTT; cdr3_aa: CASSTTQDQPQHF
d_call: TRBD1; v_call: TRBV18; j_call: TRBJ2-5; clone_size: NA; cdr3_nt: TGTGCCAGCTCACCATCGGGACGGGACAGAGCTCAAGAGACCCAGTACTTC; cdr3_aa: CASSPSGRDRAQETQYF
d_call: NA; v_call: TRBV19; j_call: TRBJ2-3; clone_size: NA; cdr3_nt: TGTGCCAGTAGTATAGATCACAGGGAAGGGGGCACAGATACGCAGTATTTT; cdr3_aa: CASSIDHREGGTDTQYF
d_call: TRBD2; v_call: TRBV11-2; j_call: TRBJ2-1; clone_size: once; cdr3_nt: TGTGCCAGCAGCTTTCTAGCGGGGGGGTCAGGTGAGCAGTTCTTC; cdr3_aa: CASSFLAGGSGEQFF
d_call: TRBD1; v_call: TRBV28; j_call: TRBJ2-6; clone_size: NA; cdr3_nt: TGTGCCAGCAGTGCCCCCGGGACAGGGGTTGGGGCCAACGTCCTGACTTTC; cdr3_aa: CASSAPGTGVGANVLTF
d_call: TRBD2; v_call: TRBV3-1/TRBV3-2; j_call: TRBJ2-1; clone_size: few; cdr3_nt: TGTGCCAGCAGCCCACTTGGACTAGCGGCCAATGAGCAGTTCTTC; cdr3_aa: CASSPLGLAANEQFF
d_call: NA; v_call: TRBV25-1; j_call: TRBJ2-1; clone_size: NA; cdr3_nt: TGTGCCAGCAGTGCGGACTTCTACGATGAGCAGTTCTTC; cdr3_aa: CASSADFYDEQFF
d_call: TRBD1; v_call: TRBV5-1; j_call: TRBJ1-5; clone_size: NA; cdr3_nt: TGCGCCAGCAGCTGGACAGGGATTGGCAATCAGCCCCAGCATTTT; cdr3_aa: CASSWTGIGNQPQHF
d_call: NA; v_call: TRBV25-1; j_call: TRBJ2-3; clone_size: many; cdr3_nt: TGTGCCAGCAGTGAATACTCTCTCACAGATACGCAGTATTTT; cdr3_aa: CASSEYSLTDTQYF
d_call: NA; v_call: TRBV2; j_call: TRBJ2-5; clone_size: NA; cdr3_nt: TGTGCCAGCAGTGAAGCGCGAACCCAAGAGACCCAGTACTTC; cdr3_aa: CASSEARTQETQYF
d_call: TRBD1; v_call: TRBV7-3; j_call: TRBJ2-3; clone_size: NA; cdr3_nt: TGTGCCAGCAGCTTAATTGCACAGGGGGCCTCGGATACGCAGTATTTT; cdr3_aa: CASSLIAQGASDTQYF
d_call: NA; v_call: TRBV3-1/TRBV3-2; j_call: TRBJ1-6; clone_size: NA; cdr3_nt: TGTGCCAGCAGCCCCCGACAGAATTATTCACCCCTCCACTTT; cdr3_aa: CASSPRQNYSPLHF
d_call: TRBD1; v_call: TRBV7-2; j_call: TRBJ2-1; clone_size: few; cdr3_nt: TGTGCCAGCAGCTTACAGGGACAGGGATACAATGAGCAGTTCTTC; cdr3_aa: CASSLQGQGYNEQFF
d_call: NA; v_call: TRBV10-3; j_call: TRBJ2-7; clone_size: few; cdr3_nt: TGTGCCATCAGTGAGTCAGGCAGGGCCTACGAGCAGTACTTC; cdr3_aa: CAISESGRAYEQYF
d_call: TRBD2; v_call: TRBV6-5; j_call: TRBJ2-1; clone_size: NA; cdr3_nt: TGTGCCAGCATCGGGACTAGCGGGAGTAGCGATGAGCAGTTCTTC; cdr3_aa: CASIGTSGSSDEQFF
d_call: NA; v_call: TRBV18; j_call: TRBJ1-6; clone_size: few; cdr3_nt: TGTGCCAGCTCACCACCACGAGGGGGTAATTCACCCCTCCACTTT; cdr3_aa: CASSPPRGGNSPLHF
d_call: TRBD1; v_call: TRBV18; j_call: TRBJ1-1; clone_size: NA; cdr3_nt: TGTGCCAGCTCACCCAGGGGGCGGGACACTGAAGCTTTCTTT; cdr3_aa: CASSPRGRDTEAFF